Shown below are 6 T cell receptor beta chains from a single sample sequenced in a study of shared clonotypes between healthy human individuals. Assay used: immunoSEQ multiplex PCR; TCRdb lists only in-frame clones, some missing. The sample includes roughly 2.1 million clones, under 95% of them seen just once. Naive CD8 cells comprised CD45RO-negative, CCR7-positively selected cells, excluding terminally differentiated effector memory CD45RA+ cells. The sequenced sample consisted of naive CD8+ T cells from PBMCs. The receptor set was obtained from a man younger than 35 in good health. Some clones in this sample may be carry-over from other donors' samples.

The V and J genes are TRBV27 and TRBJ2-7; 7 bases are a match to TRBD1. The CDR3 loop spans 16 amino acids. V shed 5 bases, J shed 1 base, and the junction held 11 bases outside the gene matches. Per the germline V gene, CDR1 is MNHEY and CDR2 is SMNVEV (reference sequence). CDR3 protein: CASSPSTGLKSYEQYF. Written as DNA, the CDR3 is TGTGCCAGCAGTCCCTCGACAGGGCTAAAGTCCTACGAGCAGTACTTC.

As DNA, the CDR3 is TGTGCCAGCAGTTTTAAGGGGACAGGGACCTACGAGCAGTACTTC. It translates to CASSFKGTGTYEQYF. The V gene is TRBV28, the J gene TRBJ2-7, with 9 nucleotides matching TRBD1. The trim removed 3 bases at V and 2 bases at J, leaving 5 bases unmatched. The germline CDR1 and CDR2 sequences are MDHEN and SYDVKM. The CDR3 covers 15 residues. The whole variable domain, remainder taken from reference TRBV28 and TRBJ2-7, is DVKVTQSSRYLVKRTGEKVFLECVQDMDHENMFWYRQDPGLGLRLIYFSYDVKMKEKGDIPEGYSVSREKKERFSLILESASTNQTSMYLCASSFKGTGTYEQYFGPGTRLTVT.

This clone was seen a handful of times. The rearrangement uses TRBV28 and TRBJ1-5; 8 bases fit TRBD1. The CDR3 has 14 amino acids. With V trimmed by 11 bases and J by 0 bases, 6 bases remained unmatched. The germline gives CDR1 MDHEN, CDR2 SYDVKM. CDR3 sequence: CAAGGFFSNQPQHF. The CDR3 bases are TGTGCCGCAGGGGGCTTCTTTAGCAATCAGCCCCAGCATTTT.

V gene TRBV6-1 combines with J gene TRBJ1-1; D might be TRBD1 (5 bases). Trimming pared 3 bases from V and 0 bases from J, leaving 14 bases between. The CDR3 has 16 amino acids. Per the germline V gene, CDR1 is MNHNS and CDR2 is SASEGT. The CDR3 is CASSDPPGTLNTEAFF. The CDR3 nucleotides read TGTGCCAGCAGTGATCCCCCCGGGACGTTGAACACTGAAGCTTTCTTT.

The chain couples TRBV4-2 to TRBJ2-1; 11 bases map to TRBD2. The germline CDR1 and CDR2 sequences are LGHNA and YNFKEQ. V lost 4 bases, J lost 5 bases, and 4 bases stayed unmatched. CDR3 length: 15 amino acids. The CDR3 DNA reads as TGTGCCAGCAGCCCCACTAGCGGGAGAGACAATGAGCAGTTCTTC. Encoded protein: CASSPTSGRDNEQFF.

The chain couples TRBV2 to TRBJ2-1, with 11 nucleotides matching TRBD1. Trimming cost V 3 bases and J 4 bases; bases outside gene matches: 5. Germline V gene lookup returns CDR1 SNHLY and CDR2 FYNNEI. The CDR3 is 16 residues long. CDR3 bases: TGTGCCAGCAGTGACCGCGGGACAGGGGGGTACAATGAGCAGTTCTTC. It codes for CASSDRGTGGYNEQFF.